This TCR beta chain emerged from a study of vaccination and CD4 T cells after COVID-19. About the study: Convalescent persons amounted to six males plus four females, two of whom were Hispanic. Study findings and constraints: Median SARS-CoV-2-reactive clonotype numbers went from 21 to 38; this increase was not significant.

Researchers used the Oncomine TCR Beta short-read assay to sequence DNA from cultured CD4+ T cells. TCRdb re-derived calls from the PCR reads in MiXCR, one entry per CDR3 protein. The sample has 10,000 to 15,000 distinct CDR3 sequences, approximately 61% seen once; the top ten hold 8%. Germline V CDR1 and CDR2: KGHSH, LQKENI. CDR3 length equals 13 residues. V was pared by 9 bases and J by 1 base, with 12 bases between. Comments on this clonotype: The antigen remains unidentified.

Sample treatment: approximately 11-day PBMC culture with coronavirus spike peptide pools or control peptides (ViraFEST assay). ViraFEST used peptide pools to expand antigen-specific T cells and subsequently sequenced their TCRs. Each well held 2 million or so PBMCs in IL-2 (about 9.6 IU/ml) medium with around 9.4 ug/ml peptide pools. This clonotype was obtained from a human donor who had recovered from COVID-19. The V gene is TRBV18, the J gene TRBJ1-1; possibly TRBD1 for D (5 bases). Sequenced input: CD4+ T cells from blood, cultured in vitro. The chain's CDR3 is CASSGQENTEAFF. The CDR3 DNA sequence: TGTGCCAGTTCGGGGCAGGAGAACACTGAAGCTTTCTTT.